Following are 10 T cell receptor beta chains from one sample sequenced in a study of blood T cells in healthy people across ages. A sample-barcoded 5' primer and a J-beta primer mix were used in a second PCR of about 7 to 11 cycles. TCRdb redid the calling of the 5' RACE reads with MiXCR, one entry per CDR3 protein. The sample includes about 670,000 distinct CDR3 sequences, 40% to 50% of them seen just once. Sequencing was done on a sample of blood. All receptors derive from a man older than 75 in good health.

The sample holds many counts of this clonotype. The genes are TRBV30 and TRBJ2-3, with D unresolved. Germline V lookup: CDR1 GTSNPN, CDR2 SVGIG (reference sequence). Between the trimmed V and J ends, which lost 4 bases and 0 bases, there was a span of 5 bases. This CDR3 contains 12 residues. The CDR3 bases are TGTGCCTGGACCCAGAGCACAGATACGCAGTATTTT. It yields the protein CAWTQSTDTQYF.

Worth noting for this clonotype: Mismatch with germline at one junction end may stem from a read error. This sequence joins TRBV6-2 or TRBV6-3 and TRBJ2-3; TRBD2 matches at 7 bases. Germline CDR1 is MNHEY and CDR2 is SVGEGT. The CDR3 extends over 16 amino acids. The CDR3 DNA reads TGTACCAGCAGTTCCCGTCCGGGACTATCCACAGATACGCAGTATTTT. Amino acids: CTSSSRPGLSTDTQYF.

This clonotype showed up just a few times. CDR3 residues: CASSSFDSPANTGELFF. The CDR3 DNA sequence: TGTGCCAGCAGCTCCTTTGACAGCCCCGCGAACACCGGGGAGCTGTTTTTT. The chain joins TRBV7-2 to TRBJ2-2; D may be TRBD1 (5 bases). V was shortened by 4 bases and J by 0 bases, with 15 bases between the two germline ends. The germline V gene has CDR1 SGHTA and CDR2 FQGNSA. This CDR3 is 17 amino acids long.

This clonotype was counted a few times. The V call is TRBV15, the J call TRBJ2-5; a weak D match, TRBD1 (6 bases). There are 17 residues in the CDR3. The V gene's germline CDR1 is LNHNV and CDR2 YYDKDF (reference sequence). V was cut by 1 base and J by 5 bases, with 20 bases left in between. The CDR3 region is CATSRARIRTAEETQYF. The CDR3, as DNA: TGTGCCACCAGCAGAGCTCGAATTAGGACAGCCGAGGAGACCCAGTACTTC.

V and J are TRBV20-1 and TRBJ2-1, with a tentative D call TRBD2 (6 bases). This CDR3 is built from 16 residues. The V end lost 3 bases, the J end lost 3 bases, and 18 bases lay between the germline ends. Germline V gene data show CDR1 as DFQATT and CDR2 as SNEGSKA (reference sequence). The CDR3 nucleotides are TGCAGTGCTAGTGTTCTCGGTGTTAGCGGCTACAATGAGCAGTTCTTC. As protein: CSASVLGVSGYNEQFF.

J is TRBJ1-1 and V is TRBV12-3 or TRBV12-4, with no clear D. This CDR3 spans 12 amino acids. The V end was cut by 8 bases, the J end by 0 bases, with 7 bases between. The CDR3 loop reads CASRRLNTEAFF. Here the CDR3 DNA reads TGTGCCAGCCGGCGATTGAACACTGAAGCTTTCTTT.

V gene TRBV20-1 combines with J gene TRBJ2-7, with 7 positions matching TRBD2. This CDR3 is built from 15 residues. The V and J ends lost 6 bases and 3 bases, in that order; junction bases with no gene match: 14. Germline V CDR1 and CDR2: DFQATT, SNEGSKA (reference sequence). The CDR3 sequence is CSANKGLPGRYEQYF. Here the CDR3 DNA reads TGCAGTGCCAATAAGGGACTACCCGGACGCTACGAGCAGTACTTC.

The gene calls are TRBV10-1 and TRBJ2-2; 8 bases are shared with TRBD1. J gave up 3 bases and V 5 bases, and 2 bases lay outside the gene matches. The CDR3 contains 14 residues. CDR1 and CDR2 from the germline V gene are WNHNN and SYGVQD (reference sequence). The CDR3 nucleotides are TGCGCCAGCAGTACGGGACAGGACACCGGGGAGCTGTTTTTT. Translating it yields CASSTGQDTGELFF.

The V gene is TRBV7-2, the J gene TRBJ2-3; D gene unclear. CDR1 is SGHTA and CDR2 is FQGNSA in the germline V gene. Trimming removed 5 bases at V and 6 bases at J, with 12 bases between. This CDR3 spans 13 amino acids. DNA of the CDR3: TGTGCCAGCAGCCCGTTTTTTGAGGATACGCAGTATTTT. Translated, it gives CASSPFFEDTQYF.

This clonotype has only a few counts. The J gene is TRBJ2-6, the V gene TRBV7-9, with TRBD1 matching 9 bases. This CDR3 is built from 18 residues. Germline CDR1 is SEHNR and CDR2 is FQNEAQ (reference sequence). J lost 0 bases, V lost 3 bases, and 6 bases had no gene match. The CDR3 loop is CASSFPGQGTSGANVLTF. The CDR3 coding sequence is TGTGCCAGCAGCTTCCCGGGACAGGGCACCTCTGGGGCCAACGTCCTGACTTTC.